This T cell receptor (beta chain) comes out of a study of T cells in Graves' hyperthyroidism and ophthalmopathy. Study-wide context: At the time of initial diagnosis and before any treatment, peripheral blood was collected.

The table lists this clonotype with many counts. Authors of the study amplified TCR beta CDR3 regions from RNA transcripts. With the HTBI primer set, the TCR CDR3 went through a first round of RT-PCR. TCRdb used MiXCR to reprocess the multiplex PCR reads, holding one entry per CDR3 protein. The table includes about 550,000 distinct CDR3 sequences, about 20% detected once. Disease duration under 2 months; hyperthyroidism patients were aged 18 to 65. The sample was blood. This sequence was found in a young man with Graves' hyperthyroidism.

The CDR3 is CSALDSTYEQYF. Written as DNA, the CDR3 is TGCAGCGCCTTGGACAGCACCTACGAGCAGTACTTC. The genes are TRBV29-1 and TRBJ2-7; a weak D match, TRBD1 (6 bases). Trimming removed 7 bases from V and 2 bases from J, with 12 bases in between. The CDR3 contains 12 residues. CDR1 and CDR2 (germline): SQVTM, ANQGSEA.